This is a list of T cell receptor beta chains from one sample in a study of control samples from healthy donors and cancer patients. Some clones are missing from TCRdb's copy, which holds only in-frame ones; the method was immunoSEQ multiplex PCR. The table has fewer than 110,000 clones, around 89% seen once. Sequenced sample: blood. The receptors were sampled from a man aged 30 to 45 in good health. Each CDR3 is given with its conserved first and last residue. Each record gives: clone size, J gene, D gene, V gene, CDR3 DNA, CDR3 protein. D genes are given only for firm matches. A row's size may be missing; if present it is once, few, many or a size class.

size: -; J: TRBJ2-7; D: TRBD1; V: TRBV5-6; DNA: TGTGCCAGCAGGGGCCCGGGACAGGGGGACTACGAGCAGTACTTC; CDR3: CASRGPGQGDYEQYF
size: -; J: TRBJ1-6; D: -; V: TRBV30; DNA: TGTGCCTGGAGAAGGACATTCCAGACTACACCCCTCCACTTT; CDR3: CAWRRTFQTTPLHF
size: -; J: TRBJ2-5; D: -; V: TRBV7-9; DNA: TGTGCCAGCAGCATTGCAGAAACCCAGTACTTC; CDR3: CASSIAETQYF
size: -; J: TRBJ2-3; D: TRBD2; V: TRBV10-1; DNA: TGCGCCAGCAAGGCGGGGGGCACAGATACGCAGTATTTT; CDR3: CASKAGGTDTQYF
size: -; J: TRBJ1-4; D: TRBD1; V: TRBV28; DNA: TGTGCCAGCAGAGACAGGGGAATCGGACGTAATGAAAAACTGTTTTTT; CDR3: CASRDRGIGRNEKLFF
size: -; J: TRBJ1-6; D: -; V: TRBV27; DNA: TGTGCCAGCAGTTTCGGTCTCACCAGCTCCTATAATTCACCCCTCCACTTT; CDR3: CASSFGLTSSYNSPLHF
size: -; J: TRBJ1-3; D: -; V: TRBV28; DNA: TGTGCCAGCAGTTTATTGGGAAACACCATATATTTT; CDR3: CASSLLGNTIYF
size: once; J: TRBJ2-7; D: -; V: TRBV28; DNA: TGTGCCAGCACCTCATTCGTGGCGGCCGGGGAGCAGTACTTC; CDR3: CASTSFVAAGEQYF
size: -; J: TRBJ2-5; D: TRBD2; V: TRBV27; DNA: TGTGCCAGCAGTGATACGTTGCGGGAGGCGGGAAAAGAGACCCAGTACTTC; CDR3: CASSDTLREAGKETQYF
size: -; J: TRBJ1-5; D: TRBD1; V: TRBV7-9; DNA: TGTGCCAGCAGCCCGGGGGGCGGGACAGCTTATAGCAATCAGCCCCAGCATTTT; CDR3: CASSPGGGTAYSNQPQHF
size: -; J: TRBJ1-5; D: -; V: TRBV19; DNA: TGTGCCAGTAGTTCGCCTGACAGGCCTAATCAGCCCCAGCATTTT; CDR3: CASSSPDRPNQPQHF
size: -; J: TRBJ2-1; D: TRBD1; V: TRBV7-8; DNA: TGTGCCAGCAGGGCCGGGACAGGGGGTGGACGAACCTACAATGAGCAGTTCTTC; CDR3: CASRAGTGGGRTYNEQFF
size: once; J: TRBJ1-5; D: -; V: TRBV28; DNA: TGTGCCAGCAGTTTATCCTACGCGGCCCAGCCCCAGCATTTT; CDR3: CASSLSYAAQPQHF
size: -; J: TRBJ2-5; D: -; V: TRBV9; DNA: TGTGCCAGCAGCCCCACCGGTGGGTCTAATTTGGGAGAGACCCAGTACTTC; CDR3: CASSPTGGSNLGETQYF
size: -; J: TRBJ2-2; D: -; V: TRBV19; DNA: TGTGCCAGTAGTATCCCAGGGCGGGGCACCGGGGAGCTGTTTTTT; CDR3: CASSIPGRGTGELFF
size: -; J: TRBJ2-7; D: -; V: TRBV15; DNA: TGTGCCACCAGCCCGTTTGCGGGAACAAGCTACGAGCAGTACTTC; CDR3: CATSPFAGTSYEQYF
size: -; J: TRBJ1-1; D: -; V: TRBV6-2/TRBV6-3; DNA: TGTGCCAGCAGTCCCGGAGTGGGAGCTTTCTTT; CDR3: CASSPGVGAFF
size: -; J: TRBJ2-6; D: -; V: TRBV4-1; DNA: TGCGCCAGCAGCCCCATGCCATCTGGGGCCAACGTCCTGACTTTC; CDR3: CASSPMPSGANVLTF
size: -; J: TRBJ2-2; D: TRBD1; V: TRBV7-9; DNA: TGTGCCAGCAGCTCCAGGGACAGCGACACCGGGGAGCTGTTTTTT; CDR3: CASSSRDSDTGELFF
size: -; J: TRBJ2-7; D: -; V: TRBV21-1; DNA: TGTGCCAGCCACCCTTCGACGGCGGGGTGCGGGGAGCAGTACTTC; CDR3: CASHPSTAGCGEQYF
size: -; J: TRBJ1-1; D: -; V: TRBV28; DNA: TGTGCCAGCAGTCGTACAGGTGAAGCTTTCTTT; CDR3: CASSRTGEAFF
size: -; J: TRBJ2-3; D: TRBD1; V: TRBV15; DNA: TGTGCCACCAGCAGAGAAAGACAGGGGGCAGATACGCAGTATTTT; CDR3: CATSRERQGADTQYF
size: -; J: TRBJ2-1; D: -; V: TRBV25-1; DNA: TGTGCCAGCAGTGAATCTGGAGGCCCCTACAATGAGCAGTTCTTC; CDR3: CASSESGGPYNEQFF
size: -; J: TRBJ1-4; D: -; V: TRBV6-5; DNA: TGTGCCAGCAGTTACGGAGGGAAACTGTTTTTT; CDR3: CASSYGGKLFF